The clone carrying this T cell receptor (beta chain) was observed a handful of times. Antigen specificity is unknown. This sample was included in a study of early T cells in non-severe SARS-CoV-2 infection. About the study: Sequencing was performed on bulk RNA from unsorted whole blood, leaving chains unpaired. Study results and caveats: The VDJdb matching leaned toward anti-spike CD8 responses and overlooked private and CD4 specificities.

The CDR3 runs 14 residues. V trimming: 2 bases; J trimming: 3 bases; junction bases outside the gene matches: 5. CDR1 DFQATT and CDR2 SNEGSKA come from the germline V gene (reference sequence). Unique molecular identifiers tagged individual cDNA molecules. Each CDR3 protein gets one entry after TCRdb re-called the 5' RACE reads with MiXCR. The top ten clones hold roughly 7.8% of a sample with roughly 81,000 distinct CDR3 sequences, 5.5% to 7.5% of them seen once. V usage is TRBV20-1 and J usage is TRBJ2-7, with 9 bases fitting TRBD1. The sample taken for sequencing was whole blood. This TCR was sampled from an adult who was a healthcare worker with PCR-confirmed SARS-CoV-2 infection or an uninfected control (not recorded which). CDR3 bases: TGCAGTGCTAGATTTACAGGGGGCAACTACGAGCAGTACTTC. As protein: CSARFTGGNYEQYF.